A single sample is the source of the 27 T cell receptor delta chains below, sequenced in a study of gamma-delta chains in newborns, infants, children. TCRdb called clones from the reads again using CATT. The profile shows thousands of delta-chain clones, over 1.5% of them singletons. The sample consisted of blood. Receptors originate from a child who was a newborn, infant or young child, either healthy, febrile or measles-vaccinated (not recorded which).

In the case of this clone: A read error may be the cause here, since a much bigger clone is one base away. Other DNA sequences in this sample translate to the same CDR3. The chain employs TRDV1 and TRDJ2, with D possibly TRDD2 on 6 matching bases. Germline V lookup: CDR1 TSWWSYY, CDR2 QGS. The CDR3 is 17 residues long. The CDR3 protein is CALVCGSYRALTAQLFF. The CDR3 DNA sequence: TGTGCTCTTGTGTGCGGGTCCTACCGAGCTTTGACAGCACAACTCTTCTTC.

In this sample, this clone turned up a few times. The translation of this DNA and the TCRdb protein of a much larger clone differ at residue 4, probably owing to a read error; the protein shown here is translated from the DNA. The chain combines TRDV2 with TRDJ3; the match to TRDD3 covers 7 bases. The germline V gene has CDR1 GEAIGNYY and CDR2 EKD. There are 19 residues in the CDR3. The CDR3 reads CACGTWGPSSSWDTRQMFF. CDR3 nucleotide sequence: TGTGCCTGTGGCACCTGGGGGCCCTCTAGCTCCTGGGACACCCGACAGATGTTTTTC.

The chain joins TRDV1 to TRDJ1; 10 bases fit TRDD3. The CDR3 has 18 residues. V gave up 2 bases and J gave up 0 bases; unmatched junction bases: 9. Germline CDR1 TSWWSYY, CDR2 QGS. As DNA, the CDR3 is TGTGCTCTTGGGGAATGGTCACGACTGGGGGATTACACCGATAAACTCATCTTT. Encoded protein: CALGEWSRLGDYTDKLIF.

As to this clone: The protein TCRdb gives is from a much larger clone and does not agree with this DNA's translation at residue 10, likely a read error; the protein shown here comes from the DNA. The chain links TRDV1 to TRDJ1; D is possibly TRDD3 (6 bases). V lost 5 bases and J lost 3, with 16 bases in between. The germline CDR1 and CDR2 sequences are TSWWSYY and QGS. This CDR3 is built from 15 residues. For the CDR3, the DNA is TGTGCTCTTGGGACTTCTCCCGGGGGAGCCGATAAACTCATCTTT. Its translation is CALGTSPGGADKLIF.

In this sample, this clone turned up a few times. Since a much larger clone is just one base distant, this may be a read error. CDR3 bases: TGTGCTCTTGGGGAATGTCGGGGGATCGTCTCACAACTCTTCTTT. Its protein product is CALGECRGIVSQLFF. V usage is TRDV1 and J usage is TRDJ2, with 7 bases that match TRDD3. J gave up 9 bases and V 2 bases, and 9 bases lay outside the gene matches. CDR3 length: 15 residues. The V gene's germline CDR1 is TSWWSYY and CDR2 QGS.

By sample fraction, this clone is medium-sized (0.01 to 0.1%). The same CDR3 can be traced to other DNA sequences in this sample. The CDR3: CACDTMLGDAGSSWDTRQMFF. CDR3 nucleotides: TGTGCCTGTGACACTATGCTGGGGGATGCCGGGAGCTCCTGGGACACCCGACAGATGTTTTTC. J is TRDJ3 and V is TRDV2, with TRDD3 matching over 9 bases. V lost 1 base to trimming and J lost 0 bases; unmatched junction nucleotides: 12. The CDR3 length is 21 residues. The germline CDR1 and CDR2 sequences are GEAIGNYY and EKD.

Points on this clone: The amino acid sequence in TCRdb belongs to a much larger clone and departs from this DNA's translation at residue 9, likely a sequencing read error; the sequence shown is translated from the DNA. The V gene is TRDV1, the J gene TRDJ1; 9 bases agree with TRDD3. The V gene's germline CDR1 is TSWWSYY and CDR2 QGS. Trimming removed 5 bases from V and 7 bases from J; junction bases left unmatched: 17. This CDR3 has 17 amino acids. This CDR3 is CALGNAAPIGGYGKLIF. CDR3 sequence (DNA): TGTGCTCTTGGGAATGCTGCTCCTATTGGGGGATATGGTAAACTCATCTTT.

In its sample, this clone ranks as medium-sized. The genes are TRDV2 and TRDJ1; TRDD3 matches 9 bases. The junction had 22 bases not matched to a gene; V was cut back by 0 bases and J by 3 bases. Looked up from germline, CDR1 is GEAIGNYY and CDR2 is EKD. This CDR3 comprises 21 residues. The CDR3 sequence: CACDTVGNWGTDTAYADKLIF. CDR3 sequence (DNA): TGTGCCTGTGACACCGTGGGAAACTGGGGGACAGATACCGCATACGCCGATAAACTCATCTTT.

In this sample, this clone turned up a few times. It may be a read error: a sequence one base away is much more abundant. Other nucleotide sequences from this sample produce the same CDR3. The gene calls are TRDV1 and TRDJ2, with D perhaps assigned TRDD1, TRDD2 or TRDD3 (5 bases each). The CDR3 runs 20 residues. CDR1 and CDR2 from the germline V gene are TSWWSYY and QGS. The CDR3 nucleotides are TGTGCTCTCGGGGTGAAATTCCTTCTACGCCTCCCCTCTTTGTGGGGACAACTCTTCTTT. Protein product: CALGVKFLLRLPSLWGQLFF.

In this sample, this clone is medium-sized (0.01 to 0.1%). The chain has TRDV1 and TRDJ1; 10 bases match TRDD3. Germline V gene sequence: CDR1 TSWWSYY, CDR2 QGS. The CDR3 loop spans 15 amino acids. V shed 3 bases and J 3 bases; nucleotides not matched to a gene: 4. The CDR3 spells CALGENWGISDKLIF. Here the CDR3 DNA reads TGTGCTCTTGGGGAGAACTGGGGGATCTCCGATAAACTCATCTTT.

This clone occurred a few times. A much larger clone sits a single nucleotide away, making a read error possible. The chain recombines TRDV1 with TRDJ1; no clear D. The CDR3 length is 20 residues. V shed 2 bases and J shed 0 bases, with 25 bases lying between them. Germline assignment: CDR1 TSWWSYY and CDR2 QGS. The CDR3 DNA reads TGTGCTCTTGGGGAAAAGGACACTATGTCGGTGGGCGCGTACACCGATAAACTCATCTTT. Its protein product is CALGEKDTMSVGAYTDKLIF.

Comments on this clone: The TCRdb record carries a much larger clone's protein, which differs from this DNA's translation at residue 14; a read error is the likely cause, and the protein listed here is the DNA translation. The chain has TRDV1 and TRDJ1; weak D call: TRDD2 (5 bases). The CDR3 is 19 residues long. V gave up 4 bases and J gave up 3 bases, with 27 bases separating them. Germline CDR1 is TSWWSYY and CDR2 is QGS. The CDR3 sequence is CALGGTSVPPYAYADKLIF. The CDR3 DNA follows: TGTGCTCTTGGGGGAACTTCCGTTCCTCCTTATGCGTACGCCGATAAACTCATCTTT.

This chain connects TRDV2 to TRDJ1, with 13 bases identical to TRDD3. J was trimmed by 0 bases and V by 0 bases; bases with no gene match: 12. Germline V CDR1 and CDR2: GEAIGNYY, EKD. This CDR3 contains 20 residues. CDR3 amino acids: CACDTVATGGYARYTDKLIF. The CDR3 DNA reads TGTGCCTGTGACACCGTGGCGACTGGGGGATACGCCAGGTACACCGATAAACTCATCTTT.

On this clone: The identical CDR3 is also encoded by other nucleotide sequences in the sample. The genes are TRDV1 and TRDJ1; D ambiguous. Deletions cut 6 bases from V and 1 base from J, with 27 bases between. CDR3 length: 19 amino acids. Germline V gene lookup returns CDR1 TSWWSYY and CDR2 QGS. The CDR3 DNA follows: TGTGCTCTTGGAGACGGAAAGGCTCCTCAACGCCCCATCACCGATAAACTCATCTTT. The encoded protein is CALGDGKAPQRPITDKLIF.

This clone came up a few times. The protein given by TCRdb reflects a much larger clone and differs at residue 9 from this DNA's translation, likely from a read error; the protein shown is the DNA's translation. V is TRDV1 and J is TRDJ3, with D perhaps matching TRDD2 (5 bases). There are 20 residues in the CDR3. Germline loops: CDR1 TSWWSYY, CDR2 QGS. V dropped 3 bases and J dropped 0 bases, with 18 bases sitting between them. The CDR3 is CALGEGFRPEPSWDTRQMFF. In DNA form, the CDR3 reads TGTGCTCTTGGGGAGGGCTTCCGTCCGGAACCCTCCTGGGACACCCGACAGATGTTTTTC.

Points on this clone: TCRdb's listed protein matches a much larger clone and diverges from this DNA's translation at residue 9, likely through a read error; the protein shown comes from the DNA. V and J are TRDV1 and TRDJ1, with 11 bases aligning to TRDD3. This CDR3 contains 17 residues. Germline trimming cut 3 bases from V and 9 bases from J; bases unmatched to any gene: 15. Looked up from germline, CDR1 is TSWWSYY and CDR2 is QGS. CDR3: CALGDSFPALGDKELIF. CDR3 bases: TGTGCTCTTGGGGACTCATTCCCCGCACTGGGGGATAAAGAACTCATCTTT.

Comments on this clone: TCRdb attributes to this sequence the protein of a much larger clone, which differs from the DNA translation at residue 7; a read error is likely, and the protein displayed is translated from the DNA. J is TRDJ1 and V is TRDV2; 10 bases match TRDD3. The CDR3 is 16 amino acids. Germline CDR1 and CDR2: GEAIGNYY and EKD. V lost 0 bases and J lost 3; bases outside the gene matches: 6. Written as DNA, the CDR3 is TGTGCCTGTGACACCCGAGCAGGGGGATACGCCGATAAACTCATCTTT. Protein product: CACDTRAGGYADKLIF.

Regarding this clone: TCRdb shows a much larger clone's protein in place of this DNA's translation, and the two differ at residue 3, likely through a read error; the protein shown is translated from the DNA. This sequence joins TRDV1 and TRDJ1; 10 nucleotides align to TRDD3. The CDR3 length is 20 residues. CDR1 is TSWWSYY, CDR2 QGS, per germline. This chain's CDR3 is CAFGEWRRDWGMRYTDKLIF. The CDR3 DNA follows: TGTGCTTTTGGGGAATGGAGACGGGACTGGGGGATGAGGTACACCGATAAACTCATCTTT.

By share of the sample, this clone is medium-sized (0.01 to 0.1%). CDR3 DNA: TGTGCTCTTGGGGAAACTTCCGTACTGGGGGATATACAACTCATCTTT. It translates to CALGETSVLGDIQLIF. The V gene is TRDV1, the J gene TRDJ1; 11 nucleotides align to TRDD3. V lost 2 bases to trimming and J lost 9 bases; unmatched junction nucleotides: 11. Germline CDR1 and CDR2: TSWWSYY and QGS. This CDR3 comprises 16 residues.

In its sample, this clone was seen a few times. With a much larger clone just one base away, this may be a read error. V usage is TRDV2 and J usage is TRDJ3; 10 bases fit TRDD3. This CDR3 region has 21 residues. Germline assignment: CDR1 GEAIGNYY and CDR2 EKD. Trimming removed 0 bases from V and 0 bases from J; junction bases left unmatched: 10. This chain's CDR3 is CACDTARGWGISSWDTRQMFF. Here the CDR3 DNA reads TGTGCCTGTGACACCGCAAGGGGCTGGGGGATATCCTCCTGGGACACCCGACAGATGTTTTTC.

By frequency in the sample, this clone is medium-sized (0.01 to 0.1%). The gene calls are TRDV1 and TRDJ1; TRDD2 agrees at 9 bases. The CDR3 sequence is 19 residues long. CDR1 is TSWWSYY and CDR2 is QGS in the germline V gene. With V trimmed by 3 bases and J by 1 base, 15 bases remained unmatched. CDR3 nucleotide sequence: TGTGCTCTTGGGGACCCTTCCTACGGCATGGGGGACCTCACCGATAAACTCATCTTT. This codes for CALGDPSYGMGDLTDKLIF.

Worth noting for this clone: Sequence at one end of the junction differs from germline and may be a read error. The genes are TRDV1 and TRDJ1; TRDD3 agrees at 9 bases. The CDR3 is 15 residues long. The germline CDR1 and CDR2 sequences are TSWWSYY and QGS. CDR3 DNA: TGTGCTCTTAGGGATTACTACTCCCCAGCTGGGGGATTCATCTTT. Translated, it gives CALRDYYSPAGGFIF.

Of note for this clone: Relative to the germline gene, one junction end is altered; a read error may explain this. The CDR3 nucleotides read TGTGCCTGTGACAAGCTCTTTACTGGGGTATACGCCTGGGACACCCGCCAGATGTTTTTC. As protein: CACDKLFTGVYAWDTRQMFF. The V gene is TRDV2, the J gene TRDJ3; 7 bases agree with TRDD3. Germline V CDR1 and CDR2: GEAIGNYY, EKD. The CDR3 extends over 20 amino acids.

About this clone: TCRdb's protein and the DNA translation differ at residue 7; the protein here comes from the DNA. The V and J genes are TRDV1 and TRDJ1; 8 bases agree with TRDD3. V shed 1 base, J shed 4 bases, and the junction held 14 bases outside the gene matches. Germline CDR1 TSWWSYY, CDR2 QGS. This CDR3 has 18 amino acids. The CDR3 region is CALGEPILVGILFDKLIF. CDR3 DNA: TGTGCTCTTGGGGAACCCATATTGGTGGGGATACTTTTCGATAAACTCATCTTT.

Concerning this clone: At one end the junction does not follow the germline gene, possibly because of a read error. Different DNA sequences within this sample yield the same CDR3. V and J are TRDV2 and TRDJ1, with 10 bases fitting TRDD3. This CDR3 region has 16 residues. The germline V gene has CDR1 GEAIGNYY and CDR2 EKD. The CDR3 loop is CARDSVLGDSTDKLIF. The CDR3 DNA sequence: TGTGCCCGTGACTCGGTACTGGGGGATTCCACCGATAAACTCATCTTT.

By share, this clone ranks as medium-sized. Other nucleotide sequences from this sample produce the same CDR3. The chain is built from TRDV2 and TRDJ3; 8 nucleotides match TRDD3. The CDR3 covers 18 residues. Germline loops: CDR1 GEAIGNYY, CDR2 EKD. Losses at the gene ends were 0 bases for V and 0 bases for J; bases not matched to a gene: 3. The CDR3 DNA reads TGTGCCTGTGACACCGCCGGGGGATACTCCTGGGACACCCGACAGATGTTTTTC. Its translation: CACDTAGGYSWDTRQMFF.

This clone turned up a few times. The TCRdb protein, from a much larger clone, departs from this DNA's translation at residue 14, likely by read error; the protein shown derives from the DNA. The chain recombines TRDV2 with TRDJ2, with 8 positions matching TRDD3. The V segment lost 2 bases and the J segment 4 bases; nucleotides outside the gene matches: 20. The CDR3 consists of 20 residues. The V gene's germline CDR1 is GEAIGNYY and CDR2 EKD. CDR3 residues: CACDKGAYWGIPSSTAQLFF. DNA of the CDR3: TGTGCCTGTGACAAAGGAGCCTATTGGGGGATTCCCTCTTCGACAGCACAACTCTTCTTT.